The following is a T cell receptor (beta chain) sequence with its context. These data originate in a study of T cell changes during pregnancy in multiple sclerosis. Assay used: immunoSEQ multiplex PCR; TCRdb lists only in-frame clones, some missing. The table has about 24,000 clones, 90% seen once. Trimming removed 2 bases at V and 7 bases at J, with 9 bases between. CDR3 size: 13 residues. Germline V lookup: CDR1 MNHEY, CDR2 SVGAGI. The chain recombines TRBV6-5 with TRBJ1-5; D is ambiguous. The receptor was isolated from a female donor in good health, enrolled as a control in a pregnancy study. The sequencing used CD8+ T cells from peripheral blood mononuclear cells, collected in the third trimester of pregnancy. The CDR3 region has the DNA TGTGCCAGCAGTTACGGAGGTGGCCAGCCCCAGCATTTT. Translating gives CASSYGGGQPQHF.